What follows are 12 T cell receptor beta chains derived from one specimen sequenced in a study of shared clonotypes between healthy human individuals. Data came from immunoSEQ multiplex PCR; TCRdb stores just in-frame clones and leaves some out. The sample records roughly 200,000 clones, 65% to 70% being singletons. Sequencing input: memory CD4+ T cells sorted from blood. Stated subset: CD45RA-negative fraction. The receptors stem from a man aged 25 to 45 in good health.

V gene TRBV5-1 combines with J gene TRBJ2-2, with D uncertain. Trimming left V 4 bases short and J 3 bases short, with 16 bases between. The CDR3 has 16 amino acids. The germline CDR1 and CDR2 sequences are SGHRS and YFSETQ. In DNA form, the CDR3 reads TGCGCCAGCAGCCCAACCCCAGGTGGGGACACCGGGGAGCTGTTTTTT. Protein sequence: CASSPTPGGDTGELFF.

Worth noting for this clone: One junction end disagrees with the germline gene, perhaps due to a read error. The chain links TRBV7-2 to TRBJ2-1; 8 bases map to TRBD2. The CDR3 sequence is 14 residues long. Germline V gene data show CDR1 as SGHTA and CDR2 as FQGNSA. The CDR3 sequence: CASSLGYGRDEQFF. The DNA for the CDR3 is TGTGCCAGCAGTTTAGGTTACGGGAGGGATGAGCAGTTCTTC.

This clone was counted a few times. This rearrangement joins TRBV28 to TRBJ2-7, with a tentative D call TRBD1 (5 bases). In germline, CDR1 is MDHEN, CDR2 SYDVKM. The CDR3 consists of 18 residues. V was clipped by 5 bases and J by 0 bases, with 23 bases between them. The CDR3 loop reads CASSLNLQGQAFSYEQYF. The CDR3 DNA is TGTGCCAGCAGTCTAAACCTCCAGGGCCAGGCGTTCTCCTACGAGCAGTACTTC. The variable domain in full, completed from reference TRBV28 and TRBJ2-7, reads DVKVTQSSRYLVKRTGEKVFLECVQDMDHENMFWYRQDPGLGLRLIYFSYDVKMKEKGDIPEGYSVSREKKERFSLILESASTNQTSMYLCASSLNLQGQAFSYEQYFGPGTRLTVT.

This clone has only a few counts. The chain joins TRBV7-8 to TRBJ2-6; TRBD1 matches 7 bases. With V trimmed by 5 bases and J by 2 bases, 9 bases remained unmatched. The CDR3 runs 17 residues. Germline CDR1 and CDR2: SGHVS and FQNEAQ. The DNA of the CDR3 is TGTGCCAGCAGCCCCCGGGACAGAGCTCCTGGGGCCAACGTCCTGACTTTC. Its translation: CASSPRDRAPGANVLTF.

This chain connects TRBV5-1 to TRBJ2-7; 8 bases match TRBD1. The CDR3 has 13 amino acids. Germline V gene lookup returns CDR1 SGHRS and CDR2 YFSETQ. Unmatched junction bases numbered 2, after V lost 3 bases and J lost 3 bases. Here the CDR3 reads CASSWGTGYEQYF. The CDR3 nucleotides are TGCGCCAGCAGCTGGGGGACAGGCTACGAGCAGTACTTC.

This clone has just one count. The V call is TRBV5-1, the J call TRBJ2-1; D call uncertain. CDR1 and CDR2 (germline): SGHRS, YFSETQ. The CDR3 is made up of 14 amino acids. Deletions cut 5 bases from V and 11 bases from J, with 20 bases between. CDR3 sequence (DNA): TGCGCCAGCAGTACCCTTATTAAACCCCCTCAGCAGTTCTTC. Amino acids: CASSTLIKPPQQFF.

With regard to this clone: Other DNA sequences in the same sample also yield this CDR3. The rearrangement links TRBV6-4 to TRBJ2-1, with D maybe TRBD2 (6 bases). Deletions cut 0 bases from V and 1 base from J, with 7 bases between. The CDR3 extends over 15 amino acids. Per germline, CDR1 MRHNA and CDR2 SNTAGT. CDR3 residues: CASSDSSGSYNEQFF. CDR3 coding DNA: TGTGCCAGCAGTGACTCTAGCGGATCCTACAATGAGCAGTTCTTC.

This chain uses TRBV27 with TRBJ2-2, with D possibly being TRBD1 (6 bases). The CDR3 totals 15 residues. V lost 6 bases, J lost 4 bases, and 15 bases lay in between. Germline CDR1 and CDR2: MNHEY and SMNVEV (reference sequence). The CDR3, as DNA: TGTGCCAGCAGACCCAGGGGCGCGGGCACCGGGGAGCTGTTTTTT. Translated: CASRPRGAGTGELFF.

This clone was observed at least ten times. The same CDR3 can be traced to other DNA sequences in this sample. The rearrangement joins TRBV18 to TRBJ2-3; D remains ambiguous. Trimming left V 3 bases short and J 4 bases short, with 5 bases between. CDR3 length equals 12 residues. Germline-derived CDR1 and CDR2 are KGHSH and LQKENI. CDR3 coding DNA: TGTGCCAGCTCACCTTCAGCAGATACGCAGTATTTT. It encodes CASSPSADTQYF.

This clone was counted a few times. The chain links TRBV7-2 to TRBJ2-4; 7 bases line up with TRBD2. J was trimmed by 3 bases and V by 10 bases; bases with no gene match: 3. The germline gives CDR1 SGHTA, CDR2 FQGNSA. The CDR3 length is 12 residues. The chain's CDR3 is CATGGSKNIQYF. CDR3 sequence (DNA): TGTGCCACCGGGGGGAGCAAAAACATTCAGTACTTC.

The chain couples TRBV5-5 to TRBJ1-2; perhaps TRBD1 as D (6 bases). CDR1 and CDR2 from the germline V gene are SGHKS and YYEKEE (reference sequence). Trimming stripped 0 bases from V and 3 bases from J, with 12 bases between. The CDR3 covers 15 residues. The CDR3 nucleotides are TGTGCCAGCAGCTTGGCCGTTCGACAGGACTATGGCTACACCTTC. Amino acid sequence: CASSLAVRQDYGYTF.

Note on this clone: Within the sample, other DNA sequences also encode this same CDR3. The chain is built from TRBV7-2 and TRBJ1-3, with TRBD1 as a possible D gene (6 bases). CDR3 length equals 16 residues. V lost 2 bases and J lost 0, with 11 bases in between. Germline loops: CDR1 SGHTA, CDR2 FQGNSA. In nucleotides, the CDR3 is TGTGCCAGCAGCTTACGGGGGGCGTCCTCTGGAAACACCATATATTTT. Its translation: CASSLRGASSGNTIYF.